The following is a TCR beta chain sequence with its context. Additional DNA sequences in this sample encode the identical CDR3. Generated by immunoSEQ multiplex PCR, the TCRdb table keeps only in-frame clones and is missing some. The sample includes about 170,000 clones, around 94% of them seen just once. This sample was included in a study of control samples from healthy donors and cancer patients. CDR3 length: 14 residues. After removal of 4 bases from V and 4 bases from J, the junction contained 6 bases not matched to a gene. Germline-derived CDR1 and CDR2 are SNHLY and FYNNEI. The sample taken for sequencing was blood. The rearrangement joins TRBV2 to TRBJ2-5; 7 nucleotides line up with TRBD1. The sequence derives from a woman in her late teens or twenties in good health. CDR3 region: CASSGTGSGETQYF. The CDR3, as DNA: TGTGCCAGCAGTGGGACAGGATCGGGAGAGACCCAGTACTTC.